This TCR beta chain derives from a study of blood T cell repertoires in COVID-19 (dated by TCRdb to about 2020). About the investigation overall: Collaborator samples came from the United States, Italy and Spain and covered acute and convalescent phases of COVID-19. Subjects who had been exposed to COVID-19, were actively infected with it, or had recovered from it provided the deeply sampled blood TCRbeta repertoires that made up the dataset. HLA class I and class II types, where available, came from metadata supplied by the sample provider rather than from assay-based typing. The repertoires were released in a freely available public database intended as a resource for research on the immune response to SARS-CoV-2. Samples were obtained from the ongoing ImmuneRACE study (first 160 participants) and from 950 to 1,500 subjects provided by 6 global collaborators. The sample metadata nearly always contained a de-identified subject ID, COVID-19 status, age in years and sex. The prospective study material was composed of cDNA or gDNA derived from T cells, B-cell-depleted T cells, or PBMCs. The paper as a whole reports these results and caveats: How much clinical and demographic metadata was included differed by source and by participant, and the metadata was provided uncurated.

Points on this clone: It has no known antigen specificity. Within one base of it there is no much larger clone, and no base qualities were kept.

One collaborating source in Seattle enrolled patients during active infection and followed them longitudinally through the course of disease. Whole blood was collected in K2EDTA tubes by collaborating institutions according to the institutions' own protocols. Collaborator samples were shipped for TCRbeta analysis as frozen whole blood, isolated PBMCs, or DNA extracted from either sample type. The CDR3 runs 13 amino acids, cysteine and phenylalanine included. The read is trimmed to its CDR3 DNA, 39 bases read in frame from base 1. The germline V end is reduced by 3 bases and the J end by 7 bases; junction bases left unmatched: 3. The germline V gene provides CDR1 SGHVS and CDR2 FQNEAQ. The immunoSEQ Assay, a bias-controlled multiplex PCR, was used to amplify TCRbeta CDR3 regions from genomic DNA. Regarding the original processing steps: Within the assay, amplification of reference gene primers was used to estimate how many nucleated cells each sample contained. To quantify the absolute abundance of each unique TCRbeta CDR3 rearrangement, sequence reads were collapsed and filtered. Productive Simpson clonality was computed per sample as the square root of Simpson's diversity index over productive rearrangements. TCRdb obtained this table from immuneACCESS and retained in-frame rearrangements with V and J assigned. These tables miss some clones; where compared with another copy, unresolved V genes account for less than half of the shortfall, and the remainder is unexplained. For V, J and clone size, that table is used; D and trimming come from the DNA. For this sample the table gives approximately 300,000 clones, of which 90% were detected only once. The ten most abundant clones make up about 1% of the sample.

The specimen sequenced was peripheral blood. The sequence was collected from a woman between 40 and 50 years old with COVID-19, enrolled during active disease. The chain joins TRBV7-8 to TRBJ2-4; 7 central nucleotides agree with TRBD1. The CDR3 corresponds to CASSLGQSNIQYF. The nucleotide sequence is given as TGTGCCAGCAGCTTGGGACAGTCGAACATTCAGTACTTC.